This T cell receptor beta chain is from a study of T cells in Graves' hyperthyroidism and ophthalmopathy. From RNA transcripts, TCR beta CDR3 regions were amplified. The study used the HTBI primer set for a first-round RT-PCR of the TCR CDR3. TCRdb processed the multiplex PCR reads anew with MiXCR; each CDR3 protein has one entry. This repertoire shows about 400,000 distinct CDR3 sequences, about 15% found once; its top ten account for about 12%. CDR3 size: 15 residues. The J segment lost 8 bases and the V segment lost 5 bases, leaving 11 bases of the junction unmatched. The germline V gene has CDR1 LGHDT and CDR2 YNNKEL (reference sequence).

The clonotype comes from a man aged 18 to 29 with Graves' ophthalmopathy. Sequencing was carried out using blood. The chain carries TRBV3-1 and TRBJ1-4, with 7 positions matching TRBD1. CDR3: CASSVAQGSGEKLFF. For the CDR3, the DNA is TGTGCCAGCAGCGTTGCACAGGGGTCAGGGGAAAAACTGTTTTTT.